Below, one TCR beta chain is given with its context. Its antigen remains unidentified. V trimming: 0 bases; J trimming: 3 bases; junction bases outside the gene matches: 6. Per the germline V gene, CDR1 is ENHRY and CDR2 is SYGVKD. This CDR3 has 16 amino acids. This entry comes from a study of early stage breast cancer tumors. Notes on the study in general: Tumors had approximately 2.7-fold higher T cell density than normal breast.

Sequencing was performed with immunoSEQ multiplex PCR; in TCRdb, only in-frame clones are kept and a portion is missing. The sample comprises roughly 58,000 clones, around nine tenths of which are singletons, and around 5% rests with the top ten. Sequenced input: blood. This receptor was taken from a person aged 70 to 85 with breast cancer. The rearrangement links TRBV10-3 to TRBJ2-3, with TRBD2 identical over 7 bases. The chain's CDR3 is CAISESNFGGTDTQYF. The CDR3 region has the DNA TGTGCCATCAGTGAGTCCAACTTCGGGGGGACAGATACGCAGTATTTT.